What follows are 32 T cell receptor beta chains derived from one specimen sequenced in a study of cytomegalovirus exposure and HLA in healthy donors (dated by TCRdb to 2017 to 2019). The receptor library was made with the immunoSEQ multiplex PCR assay. For the multiplex PCR, a mixture combining 60 forward primers for TCR Vbeta segments and 13 reverse primers for TCR Jbeta segments was used. The table comes from immuneACCESS by way of TCRdb, which keeps in-frame sequences with V and J called. Part of the clones is missing from these tables; in studies checked, under half for an unresolved V gene and the rest for unknown reasons. Within this sample are 100,000 to 150,000 clones, with 80% of them counted one time only. The top ten clones comprise under 0.3% of the sample. Specimen: PBMCs. Receptors were obtained from a man aged 50 or older in good health and CMV-seronegative.

This clone was recorded once. The chain recombines TRBV6-6 with TRBJ2-3, with a weak D call TRBD1 (5 bases). V lost 0 bases and J lost 2, with 9 bases in between. The CDR3 runs 15 residues. Germline CDR1 MNHNY, CDR2 SVGAGI (reference sequence). The CDR3 DNA sequence: TGTGCCAGCAGTTACTCGGGGCAATTCACAGATACGCAGTATTTT. Encoded protein: CASSYSGQFTDTQYF.

DNA for the CDR3: TGCGCCAGCAGCCACCCCCCCCGGGACAGAGGCTCCTACGAGCAGTACTTC. Translated, it gives CASSHPPRDRGSYEQYF. The chain has TRBV4-1 and TRBJ2-7, with 7 bases that match TRBD1. The junction had 11 bases not matched to a gene; V was cut back by 3 bases and J by 0 bases. Germline V lookup: CDR1 MGHRA, CDR2 YSYEKL. This CDR3 has 17 amino acids.

The chain couples TRBV28 to TRBJ1-4; the match to TRBD1 covers 9 bases. Germline CDR1 reads MDHEN; CDR2 reads SYDVKM. Trimming at V came to 5 bases and at J to 6 bases, leaving 7 bases not matched to a gene. The CDR3 runs to 15 residues. CDR3 in amino acids: CASSTPGTGYEKLFF. In nucleotides, the CDR3 is TGTGCCAGCAGTACCCCCGGGACAGGGTATGAAAAACTGTTTTTT. Full variable domain (remainder filled in from reference TRBV28 and TRBJ1-4): DVKVTQSSRYLVKRTGEKVFLECVQDMDHENMFWYRQDPGLGLRLIYFSYDVKMKEKGDIPEGYSVSREKKERFSLILESASTNQTSMYLCASSTPGTGYEKLFFGSGTQLSVL.

The CDR3, as DNA: TGTGCCAGCAGTTTACAGGACAGGGGATTCGCTACGCAGTATTTT. Protein product: CASSLQDRGFATQYF. The genes are TRBV6-5 and TRBJ2-3; TRBD1 matches 9 bases. This CDR3 contains 15 residues. Per the germline V gene, CDR1 is MNHEY and CDR2 is SVGAGI. The junction had 10 bases not matched to a gene; V was cut back by 4 bases and J by 8 bases.

The chain couples TRBV5-1 to TRBJ1-2; 12 nucleotides align to TRBD1. The CDR3 runs 15 residues. The V gene end was trimmed by 7 bases and the J gene end by 4 bases; junction bases not matched to a gene: 8. The V gene's germline CDR1 is SGHRS and CDR2 YFSETQ. Written as DNA, the CDR3 is TGCGCCAGCTCCGCCGGGACAGGGGGCTTCTATGGCTACACCTTC. This translates into CASSAGTGGFYGYTF.

V usage is TRBV19 and J usage is TRBJ1-5; TRBD1 matches 10 bases. V was clipped by 7 bases and J by 3 bases; unmatched bases: 9. Germline CDR1 is LNHDA and CDR2 is SQIVND (reference sequence). The CDR3 runs 16 residues. CDR3 coding DNA: TGTGCCAGTAACCGCGGGACAGGGGAGTTCAATCAGCCCCAGCATTTT. Its protein product is CASNRGTGEFNQPQHF.

The rearrangement uses TRBV5-1 and TRBJ1-5; the match to TRBD1 covers 10 bases. The CDR3 sequence is 14 residues long. Trimming removed 4 bases from V and 5 bases from J; junction bases left unmatched: 3. CDR1 is SGHRS, CDR2 YFSETQ, per germline. This chain's CDR3 is CASSTGTGDQPQHF. CDR3 in DNA: TGCGCCAGCAGCACCGGGACAGGGGATCAGCCCCAGCATTTT.

This clone has just one count. CDR3 coding DNA: TGTGCCAGCAGTTTATCTCGCTATGGCTACACCTTC. Translated, it gives CASSLSRYGYTF. The chain combines TRBV28 with TRBJ1-2, with D unresolved. Trimming pared 1 base from V and 4 bases from J, leaving 4 bases between. The germline gives CDR1 MDHEN, CDR2 SYDVKM. The CDR3 has 12 amino acids.

The rearrangement links TRBV2 to TRBJ1-4; D might be TRBD1 (6 bases). V was trimmed by 9 bases and J by 4 bases, leaving 12 bases between them. Germline loops: CDR1 SNHLY, CDR2 FYNNEI. The CDR3 is made up of 13 amino acids. The CDR3 DNA follows: TGTGCCAGTGGGCGCAGGGGTAATGAAAAACTGTTTTTT. The encoded protein is CASGRRGNEKLFF.

The V call is TRBV25-1, the J call TRBJ2-7; 14 bases match TRBD2. In germline, CDR1 is MGHDK, CDR2 SYGVNS. The CDR3 extends over 16 amino acids. The J segment lost 5 bases and the V segment lost 4 bases, leaving 7 bases of the junction unmatched. The DNA of the CDR3 is TGTGCCAGCAGTGCCCGACTAGCGGGAGGGCCCGACGAGCAGTACTTC. It translates to CASSARLAGGPDEQYF.

This chain uses TRBV27 with TRBJ1-5; D might be TRBD1 (6 bases). The CDR3 totals 14 residues. The ends were cut back, 6 bases at V and 5 bases at J, with 14 bases in the middle. Per germline, CDR1 MNHEY and CDR2 SMNVEV (reference sequence). In DNA form, the CDR3 reads TGTGCCAGCAGACCTCAGGGGACCGATCAGCCCCAGCATTTT. It specifies CASRPQGTDQPQHF.

This rearrangement joins TRBV18 to TRBJ1-4; a possible D gene is TRBD1 (6 bases). V lost 1 base and J 8 bases, leaving 14 bases between the germline ends. The CDR3 extends over 15 amino acids. Germline lookup yields CDR1 KGHSH and CDR2 LQKENI. CDR3 residues: CASSPRGRVGEKLFF. The CDR3 DNA follows: TGTGCCAGCTCACCACGGGGGCGCGTAGGGGAAAAACTGTTTTTT.

This clone was seen a few times. The V call is TRBV5-6, the J call TRBJ1-6; no definite D call. The germline V and J ends were trimmed by 0 bases and 7 bases, with 8 bases remaining between them. CDR1 is SGHDT and CDR2 is YYEEEE in the germline V gene. This CDR3 spans 14 amino acids. The CDR3 is CASSLGERNSPLHF. CDR3 DNA sequence: TGTGCCAGCAGCTTGGGGGAGAGGAATTCACCCCTCCACTTT.

The V gene is TRBV7-2, the J gene TRBJ2-4; a weak D match, TRBD1 (5 bases). Germline loops: CDR1 SGHTA, CDR2 FQGNSA. The CDR3 covers 13 residues. Deletions cut 4 bases from V and 8 bases from J, with 12 bases between. CDR3 bases: TGTGCCAGCAGCTCGACAGTGGGATACATTCAGTACTTC. This codes for CASSSTVGYIQYF. Looking up the rest from reference TRBV7-2 and TRBJ2-4 gives the full variable domain: GAGVSQSPSNKVTEKGKDVELRCDPISGHTALYWYRQSLGQGLEFLIYFQGNSAPDKSGLPSDRFSAERTGGSVSTLTIQRTQQEDSAVYLCASSSTVGYIQYFGAGTRLSVL.

In its sample, this clone was seen a few times. The rearrangement links TRBV5-1 to TRBJ1-4; D perhaps matches TRBD1 (5 bases). The CDR3 runs to 15 residues. Germline values: CDR1 SGHRS, CDR2 YFSETQ. Deletions cut 9 bases from V and 0 bases from J, with 15 bases between. The CDR3 protein is CATRTGVATNEKLFF. The CDR3, as DNA: TGCGCCACCCGTACGGGGGTTGCAACTAATGAAAAACTGTTTTTT.

The rearrangement joins TRBV19 to TRBJ1-1; D not certain. The CDR3 spans 13 residues. Trimming removed 1 base at V and 3 bases at J, with 6 bases between. Germline CDR1 is LNHDA and CDR2 is SQIVND (reference sequence). CDR3: CASSIAIDTEAFF. Here the CDR3 DNA reads TGTGCCAGTAGTATAGCAATTGACACTGAAGCTTTCTTT. The whole variable domain, filled in from reference TRBV19 and TRBJ1-1, reads DGGITQSPKYLFRKEGQNVTLSCEQNLNHDAMYWYRQDPGQGLRLIYYSQIVNDFQKGDIAEGYSVSREKKESFPLTVTSAQKNPTAFYLCASSIAIDTEAFFGQGTRLTVV.

This chain links TRBV4-2 with TRBJ2-5, with 7 bases matching TRBD1. The V segment lost 3 bases and the J segment 5 bases; nucleotides outside the gene matches: 9. There are 15 residues in the CDR3. Germline V gene sequence: CDR1 LGHNA, CDR2 YNFKEQ. The CDR3 DNA sequence: TGTGCCAGCAGCCAGAAACAGGGGTATGGCGAGACCCAGTACTTC. Amino acid sequence: CASSQKQGYGETQYF.

The chain joins TRBV7-9 to TRBJ1-4; D is unresolved. This CDR3 has 12 amino acids. Germline CDR1 SEHNR, CDR2 FQNEAQ (reference sequence). The V end was cut by 4 bases, the J end by 6 bases, with 6 bases between. CDR3 sequence: CASSSPYEKLFF. The CDR3 DNA reads as TGTGCCAGCAGCTCCCCCTATGAAAAACTGTTTTTT.

The chain combines TRBV10-3 with TRBJ1-3; a possible D gene is TRBD1 (6 bases). With 6 bases removed from V and 4 bases from J, the gap between germline ends came to 16 bases. The germline V gene has CDR1 ENHRY and CDR2 SYGVKD. This CDR3 contains 15 residues. The CDR3 nucleotides are TGTGCCATCAGCAGGGGCGAGGCCCCCGGAAACACCATATATTTT. It encodes CAISRGEAPGNTIYF.

A remark on this clone: Mismatch with germline at one junction end may stem from a read error. The genes are TRBV5-4 and TRBJ1-1; no definite D call. CDR3 length equals 14 residues. Germline V gene data show CDR1 as SGHNT and CDR2 as YYREEE (reference sequence). The CDR3: CASSLALWAGEALF. As DNA, the CDR3 is TGTGCCAGCAGCTTGGCACTCTGGGCGGGTGAGGCTCTCTTT.

The chain has TRBV9 and TRBJ1-3; D gene uncertain. CDR3 size: 16 residues. Trimming stripped 2 bases from V and 1 base from J, with 13 bases between. Germline V gives CDR1 SGDLS, CDR2 YYNGEE. The CDR3, as DNA: TGTGCCAGCAGCGTCGAGGGCAGGCATTCTGGAAACACCATATATTTT. Translated: CASSVEGRHSGNTIYF.

A single count supports this clone. The CDR3 protein is CASSQVTGQSNQPQHF. The CDR3 region has the DNA TGTGCCAGCAGCCAAGTGACAGGGCAGAGCAATCAGCCCCAGCATTTT. V is TRBV14 and J is TRBJ1-5, with TRBD1 matching over 7 bases. Germline V lookup: CDR1 SGHDN, CDR2 FVKESK. This CDR3 contains 16 residues. Trimming took 1 base from V and 1 from J; bases not matched to a gene: 4.

This clone was seen a single time. The genes are TRBV2 and TRBJ1-6; D is undetermined. The V gene's germline CDR1 is SNHLY and CDR2 FYNNEI. V was cut by 5 bases and J by 7 bases, with 9 bases left in between. This CDR3 region has 13 residues. The CDR3 spells CASSQASNSPLHF. The CDR3 nucleotides are TGTGCCAGCAGTCAGGCGAGCAATTCACCCCTCCACTTT.

V is TRBV13 and J is TRBJ2-1; possibly TRBD1 for D (7 bases). Trimming removed 6 bases at V and 3 bases at J, with 15 bases between. Germline V lookup: CDR1 PRHDT, CDR2 FYEKMQ (reference sequence). The CDR3 sequence is 15 residues long. The CDR3 region is CASREQGTRYNEQFF. CDR3 coding DNA: TGTGCCAGCAGGGAACAGGGGACTCGCTACAATGAGCAGTTCTTC.

V and J are TRBV9 and TRBJ2-7; D gene ambiguous. Germline V lookup: CDR1 SGDLS, CDR2 YYNGEE. This CDR3 region has 16 residues. The ends were cut back, 4 bases at V and 1 base at J, with 18 bases in the middle. CDR3 in amino acids: CASSHPLGVRSYEQYF. The DNA of the CDR3 is TGTGCCAGCAGCCACCCATTGGGCGTTAGGTCCTACGAGCAGTACTTC.

The chain employs TRBV6-1 and TRBJ1-2; D gene ambiguous. Germline lookup yields CDR1 MNHNS and CDR2 SASEGT. The V end lost 0 bases, the J end lost 4 bases, and 6 bases lay between the germline ends. CDR3 length: 13 residues. CDR3 in amino acids: CASSEALGYGYTF. CDR3 in DNA: TGTGCCAGCAGTGAAGCTCTAGGCTATGGCTACACCTTC.

The chain is built from TRBV5-1 and TRBJ2-5, with 8 nucleotides matching TRBD2. From germline, CDR1 is SGHRS and CDR2 YFSETQ. CDR3 length: 16 amino acids. V shed 2 bases, J shed 1 base, and the junction held 7 bases outside the gene matches. The CDR3 region has the DNA TGCGCCAGCAGCTTAACCGGGACTAGGGGCCAAGAGACCCAGTACTTC. This codes for CASSLTGTRGQETQYF.

The V and J genes are TRBV2 and TRBJ2-2; 7 nucleotides line up with TRBD1. CDR3 size: 14 residues. Trimming removed 5 bases from V and 5 bases from J; junction bases left unmatched: 5. Germline CDR1 reads SNHLY; CDR2 reads FYNNEI. In nucleotides, the CDR3 is TGTGCCAGCAGTCCCAGGACAGGTACCGGGGAGCTGTTTTTT. Its translation is CASSPRTGTGELFF.

This rearrangement joins TRBV7-9 to TRBJ2-7; D gene unclear. The V end lost 1 base, the J end lost 4 bases, and 5 bases lay between the germline ends. CDR1 is SEHNR and CDR2 is FQNEAQ in the germline V gene (reference sequence). The CDR3 sequence is 12 residues long. The DNA of the CDR3 is TGTGCCAGCAGCTTAGTCTTATACGAGCAGTACTTC. Protein product: CASSLVLYEQYF.

The count of this clone is one. The chain combines TRBV7-8 with TRBJ1-2, with D possibly matching TRBD1 (5 bases). In germline, CDR1 is SGHVS, CDR2 FQNEAQ. The CDR3 is 15 residues long. V was pared by 0 bases and J by 4 bases, with 12 bases between. The CDR3 spells CASSLARGVGYGYTF. DNA of the CDR3: TGTGCCAGCAGCTTAGCTCGGGGGGTTGGCTATGGCTACACCTTC.

This chain connects TRBV7-9 to TRBJ2-7, with 9 bases identical to TRBD1. CDR3 length: 15 amino acids. The ends lost 3 bases at V and 4 bases at J; junction bases unmatched: 7. CDR1 and CDR2 (germline): SEHNR, FQNEAQ (reference sequence). CDR3 sequence: CASSFPDRGVYEQYF. Here the CDR3 DNA reads TGTGCCAGCAGCTTCCCCGACAGGGGGGTTTACGAGCAGTACTTC.

The genes are TRBV28 and TRBJ2-1, with a tentative D call TRBD1 (6 bases). The germline CDR1 and CDR2 sequences are MDHEN and SYDVKM. The CDR3 contains 15 residues. V was clipped by 1 base and J by 5 bases, with 12 bases between them. CDR3 residues: CASSLYGTPNNEQFF. CDR3 nucleotides: TGTGCCAGCAGTTTATACGGGACACCTAACAATGAGCAGTTCTTC.